The 7 T cell receptor beta chains given below trace back to one sample, sequenced in a study of read filtering for tumor transcriptome and immune sequencing. This library used roughly 400 ng RNA and molecular barcoded adaptors spanning alpha/delta and beta/gamma chains. TCRdb recomputed calls from the reads with MiXCR, one row per CDR3 protein. The data hold some 130,000 distinct CDR3 sequences, with under 15% observed a single time. Specimen: a population of CD138-negative cells sorted from bone marrow. These receptors all stem from a donor aged 40 or older with multiple myeloma.

This clonotype was observed a few times. This rearrangement joins TRBV30 to TRBJ1-2; possible D gene TRBD1, 6 bases. Germline-derived CDR1 and CDR2 are GTSNPN and SVGIG (reference sequence). The CDR3 spans 11 residues. V lost 5 bases, J lost 2 bases, and 6 bases lay in between. For the CDR3, the DNA is TGTGCCTGGGACAGGAACTATGGCTACACCTTC. Protein product: CAWDRNYGYTF.

In its sample, this clonotype was seen many times. J is TRBJ1-1 and V is TRBV5-1, with TRBD1 matching 7 bases. The germline V gene has CDR1 SGHRS and CDR2 YFSETQ. The CDR3 has 16 amino acids. V was clipped by 4 bases and J by 4 bases; unmatched bases: 13. The CDR3 bases are TGCGCCAGCAGCCTTCAAGACAGGGAAAGAGGCACTGAAGCTTTCTTT. This encodes CASSLQDRERGTEAFF.

This clonotype appeared many times. V and J are TRBV19 and TRBJ2-1; D gene uncertain. The CDR3 sequence is 14 residues long. CDR1 and CDR2 from the germline V gene are LNHDA and SQIVND (reference sequence). Trimming pared 5 bases from V and 4 bases from J, leaving 12 bases between. In nucleotides, the CDR3 is TGTGCCAGTAGTCCCCTCAGGAATTACAATGAGCAGTTCTTC. Its translation: CASSPLRNYNEQFF.

This clonotype occurred many times. The chain combines TRBV5-1 with TRBJ2-3; 7 nucleotides match TRBD1. Trimming took 5 bases from V and 5 from J; bases not matched to a gene: 5. CDR1 is SGHRS, CDR2 YFSETQ, per germline. This CDR3 comprises 13 residues. The CDR3 spells CASRTGARDTQYF. Here the CDR3 DNA reads TGCGCCAGCAGAACAGGGGCCCGAGATACGCAGTATTTT.

At least ten counts were recorded for this clonotype. The CDR3: CASSSPGQGNTGELFF. The CDR3 bases are TGTGCCAGCAGTTCTCCGGGACAGGGGAACACCGGGGAGCTGTTTTTT. The V and J genes are TRBV6-5 and TRBJ2-2, with 9 bases identical to TRBD1. Germline V gene lookup returns CDR1 MNHEY and CDR2 SVGAGI. V gave up 4 bases and J gave up 1 base; unmatched junction bases: 4. The CDR3 spans 16 residues.

This clonotype was observed many times. This sequence joins TRBV6-6 and TRBJ1-2; 10 positions match TRBD1. The germline CDR1 and CDR2 sequences are MNHNY and SVGAGI (reference sequence). V gave up 2 bases and J gave up 5 bases; unmatched junction bases: 2. The CDR3 covers 14 residues. The CDR3: CASSYGTGEYGYTF. The CDR3, as DNA: TGTGCCAGCAGTTACGGGACAGGGGAGTATGGCTACACCTTC.

This clonotype was counted between two and nine times. The gene calls are TRBV12-3 or TRBV12-4 and TRBJ1-1; 7 bases agree with TRBD1. This CDR3 comprises 15 residues. The trim removed 5 bases at V and 5 bases at J, leaving 11 bases unmatched. The CDR3 here is CASSSRGVLETEAFF. In nucleotides, the CDR3 is TGTGCCAGCAGTAGCAGGGGGGTCTTAGAAACTGAAGCTTTCTTT.